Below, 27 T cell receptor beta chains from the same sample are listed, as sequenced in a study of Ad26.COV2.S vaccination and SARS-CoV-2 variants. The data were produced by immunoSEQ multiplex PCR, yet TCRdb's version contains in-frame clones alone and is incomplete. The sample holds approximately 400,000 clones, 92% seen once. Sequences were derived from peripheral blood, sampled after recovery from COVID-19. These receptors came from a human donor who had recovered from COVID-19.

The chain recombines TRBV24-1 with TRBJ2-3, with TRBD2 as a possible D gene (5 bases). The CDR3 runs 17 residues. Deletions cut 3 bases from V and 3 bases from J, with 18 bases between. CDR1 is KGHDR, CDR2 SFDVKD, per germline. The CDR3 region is CATSDPADRAGTDTQYF. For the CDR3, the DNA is TGTGCCACCAGTGATCCCGCGGACCGCGCGGGTACAGATACGCAGTATTTT.

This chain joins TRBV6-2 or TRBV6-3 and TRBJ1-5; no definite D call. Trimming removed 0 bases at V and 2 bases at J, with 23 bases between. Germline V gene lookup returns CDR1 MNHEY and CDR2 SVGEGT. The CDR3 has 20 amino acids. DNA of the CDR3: TGTGCCAGCAGTTACTCGAGGGTGGGGTCGGCGGGTTATGGCAATCAGCCCCAGCATTTT. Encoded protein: CASSYSRVGSAGYGNQPQHF.

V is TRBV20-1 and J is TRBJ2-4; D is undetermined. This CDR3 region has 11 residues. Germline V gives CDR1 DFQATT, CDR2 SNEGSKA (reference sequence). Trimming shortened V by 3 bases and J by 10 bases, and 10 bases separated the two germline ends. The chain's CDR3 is CSARGGIIQYF. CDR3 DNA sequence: TGCAGTGCTAGGGGCGGAATAATTCAGTACTTC.

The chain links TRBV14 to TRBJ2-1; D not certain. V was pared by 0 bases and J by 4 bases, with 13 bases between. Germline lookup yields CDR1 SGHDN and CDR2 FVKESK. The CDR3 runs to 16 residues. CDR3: CASSQEQSRLYNEQFF. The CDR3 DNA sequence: TGTGCCAGCAGCCAAGAACAGTCTCGTCTATACAATGAGCAGTTCTTC.

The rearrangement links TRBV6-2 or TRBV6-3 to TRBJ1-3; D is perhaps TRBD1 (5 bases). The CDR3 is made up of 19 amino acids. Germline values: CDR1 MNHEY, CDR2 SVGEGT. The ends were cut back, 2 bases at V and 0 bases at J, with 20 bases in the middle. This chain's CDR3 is CASSYPNRGGKSSGNTIYF. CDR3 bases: TGTGCCAGCAGTTACCCTAACCGCGGGGGAAAAAGCTCTGGAAACACCATATATTTT.

CDR3 sequence: CASSVGQGVSYEQYF. Written as DNA, the CDR3 is TGTGCCAGCAGCGTAGGACAGGGGGTTTCCTACGAGCAGTACTTC. The chain combines TRBV9 with TRBJ2-7; 9 positions match TRBD1. The CDR3 sequence is 15 residues long. Germline V gene lookup returns CDR1 SGDLS and CDR2 YYNGEE. The ends lost 0 bases at V and 1 base at J; junction bases unmatched: 2.

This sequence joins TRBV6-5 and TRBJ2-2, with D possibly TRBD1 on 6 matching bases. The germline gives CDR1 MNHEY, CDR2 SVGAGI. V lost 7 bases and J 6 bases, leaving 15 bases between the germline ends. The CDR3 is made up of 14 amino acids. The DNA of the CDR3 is TGTGCCAGCACTGGGACACTAAGACCCGGGGAGCTGTTTTTT. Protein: CASTGTLRPGELFF.

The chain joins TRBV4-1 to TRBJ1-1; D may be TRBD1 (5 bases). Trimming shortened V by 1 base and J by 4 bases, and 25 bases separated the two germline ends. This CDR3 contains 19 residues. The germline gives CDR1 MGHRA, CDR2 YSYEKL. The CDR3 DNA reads TGCGCCAGCAGCCAAGGGGCTCTAGACCTTGGGGGATCGAGCACTGAAGCTTTCTTT. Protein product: CASSQGALDLGGSSTEAFF.

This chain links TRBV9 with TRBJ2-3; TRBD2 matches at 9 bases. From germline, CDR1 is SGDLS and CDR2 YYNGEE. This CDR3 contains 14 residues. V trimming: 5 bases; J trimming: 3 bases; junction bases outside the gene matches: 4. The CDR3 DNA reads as TGTGCCAGCAGTCCCAGCGGGGGGACAGATACGCAGTATTTT. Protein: CASSPSGGTDTQYF.

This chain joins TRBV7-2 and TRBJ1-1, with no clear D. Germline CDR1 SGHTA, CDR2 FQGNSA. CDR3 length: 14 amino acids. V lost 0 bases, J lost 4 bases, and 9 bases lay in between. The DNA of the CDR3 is TGTGCCAGCAGCTTAGCTCAGAGAACCACTGAAGCTTTCTTT. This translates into CASSLAQRTTEAFF.

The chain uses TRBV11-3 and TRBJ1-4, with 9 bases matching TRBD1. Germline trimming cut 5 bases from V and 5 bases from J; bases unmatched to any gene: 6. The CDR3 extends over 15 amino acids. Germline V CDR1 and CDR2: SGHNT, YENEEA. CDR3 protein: CASSRADRGNEKLFF. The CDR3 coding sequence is TGTGCCAGCAGCCGAGCGGACAGGGGAAATGAAAAACTGTTTTTT.

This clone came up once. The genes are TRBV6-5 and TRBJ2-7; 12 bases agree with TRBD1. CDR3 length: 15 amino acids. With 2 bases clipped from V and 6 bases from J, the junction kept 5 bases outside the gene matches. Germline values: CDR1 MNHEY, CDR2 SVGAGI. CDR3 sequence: CASSYGTGGFGEQYF. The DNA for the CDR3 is TGTGCCAGCAGTTACGGGACAGGGGGCTTCGGCGAGCAGTACTTC.

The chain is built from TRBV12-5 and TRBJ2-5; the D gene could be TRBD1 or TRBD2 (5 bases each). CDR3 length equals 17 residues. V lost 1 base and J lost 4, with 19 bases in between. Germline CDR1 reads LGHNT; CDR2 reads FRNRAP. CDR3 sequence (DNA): TGTGCTAGTGGTTTGGAGGCAGGGTTTGGGGGACCAGAGACCCAGTACTTC. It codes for CASGLEAGFGGPETQYF.

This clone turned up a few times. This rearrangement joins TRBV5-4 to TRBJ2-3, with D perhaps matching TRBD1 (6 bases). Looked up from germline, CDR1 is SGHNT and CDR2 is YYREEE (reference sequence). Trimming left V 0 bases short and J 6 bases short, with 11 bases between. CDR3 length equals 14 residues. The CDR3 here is CASSLDRDGDTQYF. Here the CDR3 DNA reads TGTGCCAGCAGCTTGGACAGGGATGGGGATACGCAGTATTTT. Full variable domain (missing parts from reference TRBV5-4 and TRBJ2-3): ETGVTQSPTHLIKTRGQQVTLRCSSQSGHNTVSWYQQALGQGPQFIFQYYREEENGRGNFPPRFSGLQFPNYSSELNVNALELDDSALYLCASSLDRDGDTQYFGPGTRLTVL.

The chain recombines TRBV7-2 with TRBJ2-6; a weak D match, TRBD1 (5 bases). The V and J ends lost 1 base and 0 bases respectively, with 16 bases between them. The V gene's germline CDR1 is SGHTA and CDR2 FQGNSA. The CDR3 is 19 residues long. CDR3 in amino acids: CASSLDRLRQSSGANVLTF. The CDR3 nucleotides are TGTGCCAGCAGCTTAGATAGGCTCCGACAGAGCTCTGGGGCCAACGTCCTGACTTTC.

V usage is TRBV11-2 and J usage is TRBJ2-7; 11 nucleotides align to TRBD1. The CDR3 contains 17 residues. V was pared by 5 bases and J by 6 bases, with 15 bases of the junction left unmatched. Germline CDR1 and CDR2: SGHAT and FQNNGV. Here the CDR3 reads CASSPKGQGVIRGEQYF. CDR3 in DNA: TGTGCCAGCAGCCCCAAGGGACAGGGGGTGATAAGGGGCGAGCAGTACTTC.

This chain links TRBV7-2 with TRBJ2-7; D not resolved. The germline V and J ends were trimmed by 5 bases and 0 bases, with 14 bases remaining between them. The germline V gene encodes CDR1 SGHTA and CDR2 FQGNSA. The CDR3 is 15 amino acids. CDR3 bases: TGTGCCAGCAGCACCCAGCGAGGACCCTCCTACGAGCAGTACTTC. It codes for CASSTQRGPSYEQYF.

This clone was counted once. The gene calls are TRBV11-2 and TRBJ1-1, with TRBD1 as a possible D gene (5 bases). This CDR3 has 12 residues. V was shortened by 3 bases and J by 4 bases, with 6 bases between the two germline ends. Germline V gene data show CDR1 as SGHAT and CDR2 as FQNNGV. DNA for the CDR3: TGTGCCAGCAGCTTGGGGCGCACTGAAGCTTTCTTT. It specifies CASSLGRTEAFF.

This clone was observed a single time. Here the CDR3 DNA reads TGTGCCACCAGCAGAGATGAAGGAGAGCAGTACTTC. This gives the protein CATSRDEGEQYF. The chain is built from TRBV15 and TRBJ2-7; no reliable D call. V dropped 0 bases and J dropped 7 bases, with 7 bases sitting between them. CDR1 is LNHNV, CDR2 YYDKDF, per germline (reference sequence). The CDR3 totals 12 residues.

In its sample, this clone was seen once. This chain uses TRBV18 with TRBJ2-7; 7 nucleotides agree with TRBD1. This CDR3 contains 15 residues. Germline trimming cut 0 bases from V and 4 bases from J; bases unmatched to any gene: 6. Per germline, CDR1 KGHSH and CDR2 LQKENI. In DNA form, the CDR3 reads TGTGCCAGCTCACCACCACCAGGGGGATCTTACGAGCAGTACTTC. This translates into CASSPPPGGSYEQYF.

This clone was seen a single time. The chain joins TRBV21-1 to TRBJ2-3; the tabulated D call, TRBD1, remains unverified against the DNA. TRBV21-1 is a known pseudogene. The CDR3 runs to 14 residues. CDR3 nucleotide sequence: TGTGCCAGCACCCCTGGCAGGGTACGTAATACGCAGTATTTT. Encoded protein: CASTPGRVRNTQYF.

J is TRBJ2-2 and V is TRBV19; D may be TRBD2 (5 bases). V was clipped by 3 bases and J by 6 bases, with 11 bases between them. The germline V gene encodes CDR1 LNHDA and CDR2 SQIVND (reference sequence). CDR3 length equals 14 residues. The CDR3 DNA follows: TGTGCCAGTAGTATGCCGGGAAGGGCCGGGGAGCTGTTTTTT. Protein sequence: CASSMPGRAGELFF.

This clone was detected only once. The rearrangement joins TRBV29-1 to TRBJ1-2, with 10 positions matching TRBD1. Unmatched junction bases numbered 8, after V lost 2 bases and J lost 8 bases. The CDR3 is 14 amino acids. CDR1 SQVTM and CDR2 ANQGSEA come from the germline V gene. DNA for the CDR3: TGCAGCGTTGAACAGCGGGACAGGGGAGGGGGCTACACCTTC. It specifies CSVEQRDRGGGYTF.

CDR3 loop: CASRPGQLEKLFF. The CDR3 nucleotides read TGTGCCAGCAGACCGGGACAGCTTGAAAAACTGTTTTTT. This chain connects TRBV12-3 or TRBV12-4 to TRBJ1-4; TRBD1 agrees at 7 bases. J gave up 7 bases and V 6 bases, and 5 bases lay outside the gene matches. The CDR3 has 13 residues.

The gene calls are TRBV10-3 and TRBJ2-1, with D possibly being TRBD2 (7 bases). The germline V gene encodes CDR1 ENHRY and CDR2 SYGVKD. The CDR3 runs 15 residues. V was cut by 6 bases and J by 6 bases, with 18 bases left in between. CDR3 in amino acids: CAIRDLGGQTNEQFF. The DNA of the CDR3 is TGTGCCATCAGGGATTTGGGGGGGCAAACCAATGAGCAGTTCTTC.

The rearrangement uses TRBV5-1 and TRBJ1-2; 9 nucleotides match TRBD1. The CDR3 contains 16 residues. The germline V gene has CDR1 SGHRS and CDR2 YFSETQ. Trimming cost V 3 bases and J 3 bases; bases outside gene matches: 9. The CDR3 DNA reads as TGCGCCAGCAGCTCCAGTGGGACAGGGAGGGACTATGGCTACACCTTC. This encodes CASSSSGTGRDYGYTF.

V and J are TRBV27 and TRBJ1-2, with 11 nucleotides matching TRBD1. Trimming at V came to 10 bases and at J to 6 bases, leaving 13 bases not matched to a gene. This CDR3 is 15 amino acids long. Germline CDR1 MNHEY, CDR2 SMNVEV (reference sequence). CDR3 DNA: TGTGCCACCAATTCGGACAGGGGGCGATTTGATGGCTACACCTTC. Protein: CATNSDRGRFDGYTF.